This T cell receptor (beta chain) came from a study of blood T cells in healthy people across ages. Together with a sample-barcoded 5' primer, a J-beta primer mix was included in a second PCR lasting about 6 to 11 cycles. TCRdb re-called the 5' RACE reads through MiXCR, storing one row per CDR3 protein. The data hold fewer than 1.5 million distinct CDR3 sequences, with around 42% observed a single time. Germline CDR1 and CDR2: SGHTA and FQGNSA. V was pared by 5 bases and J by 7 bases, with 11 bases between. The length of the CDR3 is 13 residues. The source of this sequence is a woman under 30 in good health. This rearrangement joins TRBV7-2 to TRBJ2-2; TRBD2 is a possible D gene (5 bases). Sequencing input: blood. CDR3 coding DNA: TGTGCCAGCAGCCGCCGGGGAAACGGGGAGCTGTTTTTT. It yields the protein CASSRRGNGELFF.